This T cell receptor beta chain derives from a study of shared T cell receptors in the human thymus. The protocol was immunoSEQ multiplex PCR, while the TCRdb copy is restricted to in-frame clones and leaves out a portion. The data show approximately 730,000 clones, with approximately 85% seen just once and approximately 0.01% held by the top ten. The germline V gene has CDR1 SGHNT and CDR2 YYREEE (reference sequence). V gave up 1 base and J gave up 5 bases, with 12 bases separating them. This CDR3 region has 14 residues. These data also featured in a second study, about human thymus T cells.

The chain carries TRBV5-4 and TRBJ1-1; D unclear. This receptor was identified in a girl younger than two with a congenital heart defect. The specimen was thymocytes. CDR3 sequence reads: CASSLLSAATEAFF. For the CDR3, the DNA is TGTGCCAGCAGCTTGTTATCTGCGGCGACTGAAGCTTTCTTT.